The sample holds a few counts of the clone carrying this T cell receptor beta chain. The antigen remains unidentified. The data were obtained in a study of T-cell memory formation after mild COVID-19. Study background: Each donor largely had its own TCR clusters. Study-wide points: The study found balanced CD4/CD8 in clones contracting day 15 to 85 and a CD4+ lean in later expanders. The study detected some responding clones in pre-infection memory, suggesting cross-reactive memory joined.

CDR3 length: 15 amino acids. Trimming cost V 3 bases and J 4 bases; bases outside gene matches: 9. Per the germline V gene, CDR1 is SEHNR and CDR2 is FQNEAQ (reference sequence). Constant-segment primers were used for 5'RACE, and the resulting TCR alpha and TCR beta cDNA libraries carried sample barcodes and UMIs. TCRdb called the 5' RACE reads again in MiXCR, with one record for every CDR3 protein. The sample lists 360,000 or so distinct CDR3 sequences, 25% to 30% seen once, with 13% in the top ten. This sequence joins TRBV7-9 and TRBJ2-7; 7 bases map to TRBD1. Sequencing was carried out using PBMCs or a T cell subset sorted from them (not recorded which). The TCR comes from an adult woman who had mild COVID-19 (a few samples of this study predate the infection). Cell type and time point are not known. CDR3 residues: CASSFSTGKAYEQYF. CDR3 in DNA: TGTGCCAGCAGCTTCTCGACAGGGAAAGCGTACGAGCAGTACTTC.